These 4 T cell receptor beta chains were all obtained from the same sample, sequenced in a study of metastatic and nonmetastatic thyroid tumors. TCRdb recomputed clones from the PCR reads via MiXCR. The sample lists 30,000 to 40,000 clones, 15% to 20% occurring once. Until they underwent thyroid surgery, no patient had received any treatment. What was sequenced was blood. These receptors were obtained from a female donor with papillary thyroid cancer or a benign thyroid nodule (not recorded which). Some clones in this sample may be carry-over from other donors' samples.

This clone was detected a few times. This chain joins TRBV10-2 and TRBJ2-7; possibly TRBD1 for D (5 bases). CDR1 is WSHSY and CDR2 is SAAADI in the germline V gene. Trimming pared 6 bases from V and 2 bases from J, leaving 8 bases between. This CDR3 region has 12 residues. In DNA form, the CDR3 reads TGCGCCAGCAGGGACACGACCTACGAGCAGTACTTC. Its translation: CASRDTTYEQYF.

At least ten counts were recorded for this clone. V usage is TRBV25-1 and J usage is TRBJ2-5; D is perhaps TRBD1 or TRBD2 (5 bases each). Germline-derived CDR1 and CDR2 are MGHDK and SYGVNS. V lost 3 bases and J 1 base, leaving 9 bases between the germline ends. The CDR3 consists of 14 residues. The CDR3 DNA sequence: TGTGCCAGCAGTGAGGGGGACCGCCAAGAGACCCAGTACTTC. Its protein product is CASSEGDRQETQYF.

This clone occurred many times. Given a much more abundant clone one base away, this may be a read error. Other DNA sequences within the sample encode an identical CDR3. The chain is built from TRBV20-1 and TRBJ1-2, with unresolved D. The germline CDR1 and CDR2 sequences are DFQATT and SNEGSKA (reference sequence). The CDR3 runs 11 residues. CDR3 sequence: CRAPAQGGYTF. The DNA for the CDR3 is TGCAGGGCCCCGGCCCAAGGCGGCTACACCTTC.

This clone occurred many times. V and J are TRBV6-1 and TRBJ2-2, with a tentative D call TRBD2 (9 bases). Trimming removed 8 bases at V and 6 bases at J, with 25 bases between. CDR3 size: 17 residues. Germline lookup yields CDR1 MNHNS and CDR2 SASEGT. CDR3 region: CASAGQGGLAGPGELFF. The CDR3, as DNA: TGTGCCAGCGCTGGACAGGGCGGTCTAGCGGGGCCCGGGGAGCTGTTTTTT.